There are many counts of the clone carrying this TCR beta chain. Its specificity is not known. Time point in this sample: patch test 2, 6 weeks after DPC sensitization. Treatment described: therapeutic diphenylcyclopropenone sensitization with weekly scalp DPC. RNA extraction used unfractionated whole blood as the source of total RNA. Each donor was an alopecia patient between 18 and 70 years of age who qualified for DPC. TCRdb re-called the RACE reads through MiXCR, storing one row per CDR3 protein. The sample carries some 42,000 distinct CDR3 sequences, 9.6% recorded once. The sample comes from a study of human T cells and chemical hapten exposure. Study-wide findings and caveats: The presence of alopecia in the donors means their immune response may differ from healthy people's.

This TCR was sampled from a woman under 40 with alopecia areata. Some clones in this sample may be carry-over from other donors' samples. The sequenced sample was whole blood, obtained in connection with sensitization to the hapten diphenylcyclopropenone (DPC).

CDR3 sequence: CASNRDRGIEQFF. CDR3 DNA sequence: TGTGCCAGCAATCGGGACAGGGGGATTGAGCAGTTCTTC. The V and J genes are TRBV12-3 or TRBV12-4 and TRBJ2-1; 11 bases match TRBD1. Losses at the gene ends were 7 bases for V and 9 bases for J; bases not matched to a gene: 5. The CDR3 is 13 amino acids.